The rows below give T cell receptor beta chains drawn from one sample of a study of blood T cell repertoires in COVID-19. Data came from immunoSEQ multiplex PCR; TCRdb stores just in-frame clones and leaves some out. The top ten clones hold about 12% of a sample with 100,000 to 150,000 clones, approximately 85% of them seen once. Sequenced sample: peripheral blood. These receptor sequences come from a human donor in a cohort sampled during active COVID-19. Each CDR3 is given with its conserved first and last residue. The D gene is left open where the match is weak. Size tells how often a clone was seen (once, few, many) or the class of an expanded clone, and some rows leave it out.

V gene: TRBV7-7
clone size: NA
D gene: TRBD2
J gene: TRBJ2-3
CDR3 DNA: TGTGCCAGCAGCATGGGAAGCGGGGGTACCGATACGCAGTATTTT
CDR3 protein: CASSMGSGGTDTQYF

V gene: TRBV7-2
clone size: once
D gene: TRBD2
J gene: TRBJ2-5
CDR3 DNA: TGTGCCAGCAGCTCACTAGCGGGGGCCCAAGAGACCCAGTACTTC
CDR3 protein: CASSSLAGAQETQYF

V gene: TRBV4-1
clone size: NA
D gene: TRBD2
J gene: TRBJ2-1
CDR3 DNA: TGCGCCAGCAGCCACGATACTAGCGGTCCCTACAATGAGCAGTTCTTC
CDR3 protein: CASSHDTSGPYNEQFF

V gene: TRBV9
clone size: NA
D gene: TRBD2
J gene: TRBJ2-2
CDR3 DNA: TGTGCCAGCAGCGTAGGTGGGGGACTAGCTCCGAACACCGGGGAGCTGTTTTTT
CDR3 protein: CASSVGGGLAPNTGELFF

V gene: TRBV10-2
clone size: NA
D gene: NA
J gene: TRBJ2-1
CDR3 DNA: TGCGCCAGCAGTGAGTACCCCCCCCCAACTAGTTTCGATGAGCAGTTCTTC
CDR3 protein: CASSEYPPPTSFDEQFF

V gene: TRBV18
clone size: NA
D gene: TRBD1
J gene: TRBJ1-5
CDR3 DNA: TGTGCCAGCTCAGCGACAGGGGGGTTTCAGCCCCAGCATTTT
CDR3 protein: CASSATGGFQPQHF

V gene: TRBV5-1
clone size: few
D gene: TRBD1
J gene: TRBJ2-1
CDR3 DNA: TGCGCCAGCAGCATGAACCGGGACAGGGCGGAAAATGAGCAGTTCTTC
CDR3 protein: CASSMNRDRAENEQFF

V gene: TRBV6-4
clone size: once
D gene: TRBD1
J gene: TRBJ1-1
CDR3 DNA: TGTGCCAGCAGTGACGACAGGGGGGCCACTGAAGCTTTCTTT
CDR3 protein: CASSDDRGATEAFF

V gene: TRBV9
clone size: NA
D gene: NA
J gene: TRBJ2-3
CDR3 DNA: TGTGCCAGCAGCGTAGACCGGAGGGATACGCAGTATTTT
CDR3 protein: CASSVDRRDTQYF

V gene: TRBV12-5
clone size: NA
D gene: TRBD1
J gene: TRBJ2-1
CDR3 DNA: TGTGCTAGTGGCAAAAGACAGGGTGGGAATGAGCAGTTCTTC
CDR3 protein: CASGKRQGGNEQFF

V gene: TRBV27
clone size: NA
D gene: NA
J gene: TRBJ2-2
CDR3 DNA: TGTGCCAGCAGTTACTCTGCCGGGGAGCTGTTTTTT
CDR3 protein: CASSYSAGELFF

V gene: TRBV11-2
clone size: NA
D gene: TRBD1
J gene: TRBJ1-4
CDR3 DNA: TGTGCCAGCAGCCTGGGACAGGGGGGAAGTGAAAAACTGTTTTTT
CDR3 protein: CASSLGQGGSEKLFF

V gene: TRBV9
clone size: NA
D gene: NA
J gene: TRBJ2-7
CDR3 DNA: TGTGCCAGCAGCGTGGAGGGAAATGGGGGGGAGCAGTACTTC
CDR3 protein: CASSVEGNGGEQYF

V gene: TRBV6-5
clone size: NA
D gene: NA
J gene: TRBJ1-2
CDR3 DNA: TGTGCCAGCAGAACAGGAGCTAACTATGGCTACACCTTC
CDR3 protein: CASRTGANYGYTF